This TCR beta chain was found in a study of T cell clonality in common variable immunodeficiency. Regarding the study as a whole: What drives increased CVID clonality needs T cell subpopulation sequencing.

Looked up from germline, CDR1 is SNHLY and CDR2 is FYNNEI. Trimming removed 6 bases from V and 2 bases from J, with 11 bases in between. The length of the CDR3 is 13 residues. This clone was recorded at least ten times. Antigen specificity is unknown. The sequence runs out 3 residues before the end of the CDR3; the remainder is reconstructed from the germline J gene. The data were produced by immunoSEQ multiplex PCR, yet TCRdb's version contains in-frame clones alone and is incomplete. The repertoire consists of tens of thousands of clones, none detected only once. The chain employs TRBV2 and TRBJ2-7; D gene unclear. The receptor was isolated from a person aged 18 to 75 in good health. The sample taken for sequencing was peripheral blood mononuclear cells. This chain's CDR3 is CASSAAGAYEQYF. The DNA read from the CDR3 is TGTGCCAGCAGCGCTGCAGGTGCCTACGAG.